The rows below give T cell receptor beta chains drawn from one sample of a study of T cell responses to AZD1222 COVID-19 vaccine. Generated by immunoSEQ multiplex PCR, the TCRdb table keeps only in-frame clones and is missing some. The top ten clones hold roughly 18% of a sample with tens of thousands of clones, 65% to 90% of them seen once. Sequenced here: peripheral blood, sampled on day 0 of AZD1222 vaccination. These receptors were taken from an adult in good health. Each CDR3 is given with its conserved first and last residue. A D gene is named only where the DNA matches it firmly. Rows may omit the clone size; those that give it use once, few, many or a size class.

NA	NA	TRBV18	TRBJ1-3	CASSPQAGAGNTIYF	TGTGCCAGCTCACCACAGGCAGGGGCTGGAAACACCATATATTTT
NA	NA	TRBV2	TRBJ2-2	CASREGGNTGELFF	TGTGCCAGCAGGGAAGGTGGAAACACCGGGGAGCTGTTTTTT
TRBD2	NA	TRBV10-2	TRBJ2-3	CASSDSPTGLAGARHGTDTQYF	TGCGCCAGCAGTGATAGTCCTACGGGACTAGCGGGGGCACGACACGGCACAGATACGCAGTATTTT
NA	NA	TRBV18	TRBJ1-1	CASSLNHGRNTEAFF	TGTGCCAGCTCACTTAACCACGGGAGGAACACTGAAGCTTTCTTT
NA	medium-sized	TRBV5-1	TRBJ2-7	CASSSMGLNEQYF	TGCGCCAGCAGCTCGATGGGGCTAAACGAGCAGTACTTC
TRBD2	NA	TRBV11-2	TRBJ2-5	CASSLGGGGRETQYF	TGTGCCAGCAGCTTAGGCGGGGGAGGGCGCGAGACCCAGTACTTC
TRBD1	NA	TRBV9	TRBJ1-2	CASSAGTGRDAGYTF	TGTGCCAGCAGCGCCGGGACAGGTCGGGATGCTGGCTACACCTTC
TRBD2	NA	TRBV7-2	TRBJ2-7	CASSSNGLVYEQYF	TGTGCCAGCAGCTCGAACGGACTAGTCTACGAGCAGTACTTC
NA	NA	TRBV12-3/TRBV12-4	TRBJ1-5	CASSLRQPQHF	TGTGCCAGCAGTTTAAGACAGCCCCAGCATTTT
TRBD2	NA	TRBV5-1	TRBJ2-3	CASSRGGVDTQYF	TGCGCCAGCAGCAGGGGAGGGGTAGATACGCAGTATTTT
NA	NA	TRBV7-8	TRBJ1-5	CASSLEWNQPQHF	TGTGCCAGCAGCTTAGAGTGGAACCAGCCCCAGCATTTT
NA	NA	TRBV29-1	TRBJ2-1	CSVVTGRPYDEQFF	TGCAGCGTTGTGACAGGGAGGCCTTACGATGAGCAGTTCTTC